The next 2 T cell receptor beta chains were all read from a single sample in a study of cytomegalovirus exposure and HLA in healthy donors. Vbeta (60) and Jbeta (13) primers were used in the PCR. Here immunoSEQ multiplex PCR was the method, and the copy in TCRdb shows in-frame clones only, minus some. This sample has some 170,000 clones, with around 70% found just once. Source material: PBMCs. The receptor set was obtained from a male donor in good health and CMV-seronegative.

This clone was recorded a few times. V is TRBV19 and J is TRBJ1-1; D is perhaps TRBD1 (6 bases). V was pared by 6 bases and J by 7 bases, with 18 bases between. CDR3 length equals 14 residues. CDR1 and CDR2 from the germline V gene are LNHDA and SQIVND (reference sequence). The CDR3 nucleotides read TGTGCCAGTAGCAACCAGGGGTGGACCGTTGAAGCTTTCTTT. As protein: CASSNQGWTVEAFF.

This chain uses TRBV10-3 with TRBJ1-5, with a weak D call TRBD1 (5 bases). This CDR3 region has 13 residues. V lost 4 bases and J lost 2, with 6 bases in between. The germline V gene has CDR1 ENHRY and CDR2 SYGVKD. The CDR3 DNA sequence: TGTGCCATCAGTGGGGGGGGCAATCAGCCCCAGCATTTT. Amino acid sequence: CAISGGGNQPQHF.